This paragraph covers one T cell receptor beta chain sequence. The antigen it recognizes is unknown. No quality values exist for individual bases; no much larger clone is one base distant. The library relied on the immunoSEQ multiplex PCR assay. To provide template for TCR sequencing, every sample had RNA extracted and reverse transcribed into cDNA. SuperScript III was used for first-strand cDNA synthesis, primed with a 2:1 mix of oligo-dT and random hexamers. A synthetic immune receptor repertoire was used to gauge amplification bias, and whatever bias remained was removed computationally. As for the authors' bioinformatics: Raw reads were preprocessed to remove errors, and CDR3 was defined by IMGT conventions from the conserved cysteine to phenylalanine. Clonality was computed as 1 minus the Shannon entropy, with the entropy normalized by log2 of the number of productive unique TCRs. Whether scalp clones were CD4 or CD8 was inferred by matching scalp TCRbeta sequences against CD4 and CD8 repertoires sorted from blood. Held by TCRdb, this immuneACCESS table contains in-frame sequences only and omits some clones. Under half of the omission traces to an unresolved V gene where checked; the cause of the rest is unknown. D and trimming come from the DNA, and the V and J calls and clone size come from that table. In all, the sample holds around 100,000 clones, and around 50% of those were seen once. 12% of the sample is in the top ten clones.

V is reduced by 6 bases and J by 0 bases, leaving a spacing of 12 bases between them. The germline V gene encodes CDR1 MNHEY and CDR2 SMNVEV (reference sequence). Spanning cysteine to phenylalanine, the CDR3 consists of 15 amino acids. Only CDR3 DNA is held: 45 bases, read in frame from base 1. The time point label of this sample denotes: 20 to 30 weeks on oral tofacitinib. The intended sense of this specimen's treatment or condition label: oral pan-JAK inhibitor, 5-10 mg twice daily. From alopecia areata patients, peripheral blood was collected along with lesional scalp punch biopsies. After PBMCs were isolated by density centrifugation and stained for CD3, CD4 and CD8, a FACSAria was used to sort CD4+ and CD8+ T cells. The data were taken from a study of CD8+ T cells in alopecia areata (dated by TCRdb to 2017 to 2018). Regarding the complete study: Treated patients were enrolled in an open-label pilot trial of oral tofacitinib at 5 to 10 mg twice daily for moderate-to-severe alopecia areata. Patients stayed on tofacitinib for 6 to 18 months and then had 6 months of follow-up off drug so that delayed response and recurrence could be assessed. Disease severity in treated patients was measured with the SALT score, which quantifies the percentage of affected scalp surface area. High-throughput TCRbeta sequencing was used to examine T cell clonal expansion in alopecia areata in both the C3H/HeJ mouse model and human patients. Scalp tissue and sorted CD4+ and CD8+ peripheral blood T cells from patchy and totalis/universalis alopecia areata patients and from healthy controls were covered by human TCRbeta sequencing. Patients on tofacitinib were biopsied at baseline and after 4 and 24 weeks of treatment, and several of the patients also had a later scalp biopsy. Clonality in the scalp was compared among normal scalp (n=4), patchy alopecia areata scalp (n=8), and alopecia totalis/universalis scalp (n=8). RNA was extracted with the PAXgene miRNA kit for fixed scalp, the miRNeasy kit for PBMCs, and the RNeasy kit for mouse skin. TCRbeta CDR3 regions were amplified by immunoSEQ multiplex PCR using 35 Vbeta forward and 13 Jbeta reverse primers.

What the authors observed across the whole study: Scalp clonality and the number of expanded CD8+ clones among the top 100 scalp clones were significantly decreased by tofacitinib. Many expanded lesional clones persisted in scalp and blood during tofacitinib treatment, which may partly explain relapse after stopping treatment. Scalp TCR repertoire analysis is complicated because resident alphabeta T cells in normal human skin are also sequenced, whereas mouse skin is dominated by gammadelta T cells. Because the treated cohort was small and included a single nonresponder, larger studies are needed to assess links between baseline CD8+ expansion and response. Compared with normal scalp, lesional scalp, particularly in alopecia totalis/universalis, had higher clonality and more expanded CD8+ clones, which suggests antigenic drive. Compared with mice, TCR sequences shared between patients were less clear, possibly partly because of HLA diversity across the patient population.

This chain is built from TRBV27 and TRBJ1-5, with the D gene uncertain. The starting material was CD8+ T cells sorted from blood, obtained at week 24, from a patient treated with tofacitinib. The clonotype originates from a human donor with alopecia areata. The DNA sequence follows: TGTGCCAGCAGAACCGACGGAAATAGCAATCAGCCCCAGCATTTT. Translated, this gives CASRTDGNSNQPQHF.